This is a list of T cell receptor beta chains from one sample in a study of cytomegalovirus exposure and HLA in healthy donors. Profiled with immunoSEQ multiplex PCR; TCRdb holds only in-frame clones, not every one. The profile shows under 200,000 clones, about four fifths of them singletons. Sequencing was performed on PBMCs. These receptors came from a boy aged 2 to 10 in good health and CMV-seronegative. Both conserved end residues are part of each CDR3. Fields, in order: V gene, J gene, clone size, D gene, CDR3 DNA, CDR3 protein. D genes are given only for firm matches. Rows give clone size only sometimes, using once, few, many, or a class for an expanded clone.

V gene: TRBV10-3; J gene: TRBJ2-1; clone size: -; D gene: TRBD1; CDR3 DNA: TGTGCCATCAGTGAGTCCCGGGACAGGGGGCTGAGGAATGAGCAGTTCTTC; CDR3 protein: CAISESRDRGLRNEQFF
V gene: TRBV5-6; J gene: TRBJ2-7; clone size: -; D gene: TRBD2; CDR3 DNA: TGTGCCAGCAGCTCCGGGGGGTGGACCTACGAGCAGTACTTC; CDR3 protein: CASSSGGWTYEQYF
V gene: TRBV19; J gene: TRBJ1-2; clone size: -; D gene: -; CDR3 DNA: TGTGCCAGTAGTAATACTCGGGACACTTATGGCTACACCTTC; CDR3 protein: CASSNTRDTYGYTF
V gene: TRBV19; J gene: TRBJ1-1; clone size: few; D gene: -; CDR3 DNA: TGTGCCAGTAGTATCATACAGGGTTTGACTGAAGCTTTCTTT; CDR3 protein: CASSIIQGLTEAFF
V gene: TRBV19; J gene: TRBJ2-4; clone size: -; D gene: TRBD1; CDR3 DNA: TGTGCCAGTTCCTGGGGCAGGGGGTATCGGAACATTCAGTACTTC; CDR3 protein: CASSWGRGYRNIQYF
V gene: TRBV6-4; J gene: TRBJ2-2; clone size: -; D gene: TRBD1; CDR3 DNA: TGTGCCAGCAGTCCCGAAGGGGGCGGTACCGGGGAGCTGTTTTTT; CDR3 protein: CASSPEGGGTGELFF
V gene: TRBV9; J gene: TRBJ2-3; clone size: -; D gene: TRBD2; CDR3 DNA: TGTGCCAGCGGGCCGGGACTAGCGACCACAGATACGCAGTATTTT; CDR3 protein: CASGPGLATTDTQYF
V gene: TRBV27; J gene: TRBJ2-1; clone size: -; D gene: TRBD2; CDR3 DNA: TGTGCCAGCAGTTCTGGGACTAGCGGGACTTACAATGAGCAGTTCTTC; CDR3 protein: CASSSGTSGTYNEQFF
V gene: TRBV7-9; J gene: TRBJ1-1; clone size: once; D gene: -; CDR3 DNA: TGTGCCAGCACCCTGTTGAACACTGAAGCTTTCTTT; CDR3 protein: CASTLLNTEAFF
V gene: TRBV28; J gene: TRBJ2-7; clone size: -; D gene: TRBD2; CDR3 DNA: TGTGCCAGCAGTTTTCCTACTGGGGGGGGGCAGTACTTC; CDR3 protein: CASSFPTGGGQYF
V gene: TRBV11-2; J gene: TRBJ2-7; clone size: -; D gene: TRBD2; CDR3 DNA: TGTGCCAGCAGTCTCACTAGCGGGGCCTCCTACGAGCAGTACTTC; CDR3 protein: CASSLTSGASYEQYF
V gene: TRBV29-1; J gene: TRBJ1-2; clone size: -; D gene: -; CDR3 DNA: TGCAGCGTTGATCTTGTCGGAGACTATGGCTACACCTTC; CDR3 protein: CSVDLVGDYGYTF
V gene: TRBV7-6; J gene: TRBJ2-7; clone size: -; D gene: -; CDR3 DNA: TGTGCCAGCAGCTTAAGGCCCAGCGGTGGCTACGAGCAGTACTTC; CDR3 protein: CASSLRPSGGYEQYF
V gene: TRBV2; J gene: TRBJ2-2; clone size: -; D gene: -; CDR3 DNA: TGTGCCAGCAGTTGGGGCGCCGGGGAGCTGTTTTTT; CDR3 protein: CASSWGAGELFF
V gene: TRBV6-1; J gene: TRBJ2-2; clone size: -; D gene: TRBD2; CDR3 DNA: TGTGCCAGCAGAGAAGCGGGGGGCGGGGAGCTGTTTTTT; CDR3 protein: CASREAGGGELFF
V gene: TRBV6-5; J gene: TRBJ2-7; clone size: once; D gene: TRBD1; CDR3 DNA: TGTGCCAGCAGTCGACAGGGAAGGCGTTGGGAGCAGTACTTC; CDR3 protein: CASSRQGRRWEQYF
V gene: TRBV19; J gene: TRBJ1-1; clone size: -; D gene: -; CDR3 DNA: TGTGCCAGTAGTATACCGGGAAGAACTGAAGCTTTCTTT; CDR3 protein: CASSIPGRTEAFF
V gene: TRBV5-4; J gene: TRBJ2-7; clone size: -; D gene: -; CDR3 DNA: TGTGCCAGCAGCCCGCGGGACTCCTACGAGCAGTACTTC; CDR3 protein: CASSPRDSYEQYF
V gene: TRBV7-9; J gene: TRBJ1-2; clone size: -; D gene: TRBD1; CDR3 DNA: TGTGCCAGCAGCTTAGATTCGACAGGGACTTCGGAAGGCTACACCTTC; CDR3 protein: CASSLDSTGTSEGYTF
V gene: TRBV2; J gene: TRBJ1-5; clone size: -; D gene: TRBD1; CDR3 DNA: TGTGCCAGCAGCTTGGACAGGGTGAATCAGCCCCAGCATTTT; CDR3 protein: CASSLDRVNQPQHF
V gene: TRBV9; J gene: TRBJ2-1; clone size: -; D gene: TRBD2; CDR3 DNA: TGTGCCAGCAGTGCTACGGGGGGCTCCTACAATGAGCAGTTCTTC; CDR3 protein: CASSATGGSYNEQFF
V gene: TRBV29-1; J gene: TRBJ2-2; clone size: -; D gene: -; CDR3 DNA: TGCAGCGCCCGAGGTCCGAACACCGGGGAGCTGTTTTTT; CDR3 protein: CSARGPNTGELFF
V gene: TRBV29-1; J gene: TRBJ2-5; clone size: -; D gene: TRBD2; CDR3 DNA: TGCAGCGTGCGGGGACTACGAAACCAAGAGACCCAGTACTTC; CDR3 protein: CSVRGLRNQETQYF
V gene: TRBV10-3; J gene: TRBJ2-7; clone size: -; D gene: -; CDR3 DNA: TGTGCCATCAGTGAGGACTATTACGAGCAGTACTTC; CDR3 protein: CAISEDYYEQYF
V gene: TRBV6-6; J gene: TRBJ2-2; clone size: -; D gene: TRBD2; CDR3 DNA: TGTGCCATTTGGGAGGGGAACACCGGGGAGCTGTTTTTT; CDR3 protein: CAIWEGNTGELFF
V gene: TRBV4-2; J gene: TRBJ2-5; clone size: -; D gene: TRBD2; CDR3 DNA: TGTGCCAGCAGCCAAGATCTAGCGGGAGGGGAGACCCAGTACTTC; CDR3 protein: CASSQDLAGGETQYF
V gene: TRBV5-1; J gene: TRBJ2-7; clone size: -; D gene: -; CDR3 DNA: TGCGCCAGCAGCTTTTCAATTAACTCCTACGAGCAGTACTTC; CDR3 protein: CASSFSINSYEQYF
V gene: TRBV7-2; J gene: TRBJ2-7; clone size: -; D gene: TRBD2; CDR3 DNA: TGTGCCAGCAGCTTAGTCGCGGGAGGGAGCTCCTACGAGCAGTACTTC; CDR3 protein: CASSLVAGGSSYEQYF
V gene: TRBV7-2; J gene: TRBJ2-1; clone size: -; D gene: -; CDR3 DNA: TGTGCCAGCAGCTTAGCGGTAGCCGTCCACCCGTTCTTC; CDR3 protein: CASSLAVAVHPFF
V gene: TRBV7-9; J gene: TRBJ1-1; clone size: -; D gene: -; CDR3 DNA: TGTGCCAGCAGCCAAGTGGTACAGGGCAACACTGAAGCTTTCTTT; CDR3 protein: CASSQVVQGNTEAFF
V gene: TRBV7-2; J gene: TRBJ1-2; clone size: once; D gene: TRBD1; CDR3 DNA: TGTGCCAGCAGCGGTAGGACAGGGGGTCGAGGCTATGGCTACACCTTC; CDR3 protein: CASSGRTGGRGYGYTF
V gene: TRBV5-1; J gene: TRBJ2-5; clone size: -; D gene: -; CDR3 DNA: TGCGCCAGCAGCTTGGTGCGGGACTCAAAGGAGACCCAGTACTTC; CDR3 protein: CASSLVRDSKETQYF
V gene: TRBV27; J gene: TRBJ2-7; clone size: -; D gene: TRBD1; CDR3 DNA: TGTGCCAGCGGAGACAGGGTTAGCTCCTACGAGCAGTACTTC; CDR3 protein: CASGDRVSSYEQYF
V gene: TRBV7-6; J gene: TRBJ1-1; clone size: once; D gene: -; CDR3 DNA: TGTGCCAGCAGCTTAGCACACAGGGTGTCTATGAACACTGACGCTTTCTTT; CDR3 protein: CASSLAHRVSMNTDAFF
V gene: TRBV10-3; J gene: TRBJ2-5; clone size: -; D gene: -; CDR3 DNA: TGTGCCATCAGTGAGTCGAACAGGGCCCAAGAGACCCAGTACTTC; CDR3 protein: CAISESNRAQETQYF
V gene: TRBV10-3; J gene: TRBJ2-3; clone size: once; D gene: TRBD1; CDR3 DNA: TGTGCCATCAGTGAGACAGGGGGAACAGATACGCAGTATTTT; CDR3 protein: CAISETGGTDTQYF
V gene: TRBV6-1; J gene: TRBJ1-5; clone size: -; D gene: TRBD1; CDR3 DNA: TGTGCCAGCAGTGATCCCTTTGGACAGGGGGCTCTTTCGAGCAATCAGCCCCAGCATTTT; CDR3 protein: CASSDPFGQGALSSNQPQHF
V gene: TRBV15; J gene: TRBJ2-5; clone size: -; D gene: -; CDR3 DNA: TGTGCCACCAGCAGCCCTCCTAACCGCAAGGAGACCCAGTACTTC; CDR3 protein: CATSSPPNRKETQYF
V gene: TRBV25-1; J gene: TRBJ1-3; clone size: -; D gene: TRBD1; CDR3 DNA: TGTGCCAGCAGTGAATTTTTTGGGACAGAAGGAAACACCATATATTTT; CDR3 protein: CASSEFFGTEGNTIYF
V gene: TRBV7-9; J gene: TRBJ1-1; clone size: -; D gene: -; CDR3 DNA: TGTGCCAGCACCCTATCTGGGAACACTGAAGCTTTCTTT; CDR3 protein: CASTLSGNTEAFF